Below, one T cell receptor (beta chain) is given with its context. There is no known antigen for this receptor. No qualities accompany the bases; no much larger clone lies one base away. Trimming removed 1 base from V and 2 bases from J; the gene matches leave 5 bases unexplained. CDR1 and CDR2 (LNHDA, SQIVND) derive from the germline V gene (reference sequence). There are 15 amino acids in the CDR3, from cysteine to phenylalanine inclusive. Only the CDR3 DNA is retained, 45 bases long and in frame from the first base. This sample is part of a study of post-analysis software for immune sequencing data (dated by TCRdb to the mid-2010s). Regarding the research as a whole: Recorded disease courses included relapsing-remitting, secondary progressive and progressive-relapsing multiple sclerosis, with some patients lacking subtype annotation. Patient repertoires were compared against ten to eleven previously published healthy control repertoires from donors aged roughly 6 to 28 years. A subset of samples was prepared in parallel using single-end sample barcoding, then pooled and co-amplified after Illumina adapter ligation. Study-wide conclusions, independent of this receptor: Roughly 5 TRBV segments, including TRBV5-6, TRBV5-1 and TRBV20-1, were significantly more frequent in patients than controls. Normalized Chao1 diversity was significantly lower in multiple sclerosis patients than controls, suggesting substantial peripheral T-cell clonal expansion. The multiple sclerosis patient group was slightly younger than the control group. Direct clustering with F measure showed strong co-clustering of samples prepared in the same batch, prompting a batch-effect correction.

To demonstrate the VDJtools post-analysis software, the study profiled TCR beta repertoires from the peripheral blood of 10 to 15 young patients with multiple sclerosis. The multiple sclerosis patients were children and adolescents between roughly 6 and 17 years of age. Receptor libraries were prepared by PCR. Reads for this sample came from an Illumina HiSeq 2500. Unique molecular identifiers were incorporated into TCR beta cDNA libraries to reduce PCR and sequencing biases. Per 1 to 10 million input T cells, 500,000 or so cDNA molecules were obtained, such that each molecule approximated one T cell. The patient libraries were prepared and sequenced with the same protocol used for the earlier healthy control dataset. Within a given batch, samples were prepared together, multiplexed and sequenced on the same HiSeq lane. For the original study's pipeline: MIGEC handled the raw barcoded reads, throwing out single-read molecular identifier groups before consensus assembly and CDR3 extraction. VDJtools was used for post-analysis of the clonotype tables, and diversity was normalized by down-sampling every dataset to the size of the smallest sample. To correct batch-related cross-sample contamination, repertoire overlap clustering matched CDR3 amino acid sequences but not nucleotide sequences. Through fastp at Q25 and MiXCR, TCRdb rebuilt clones from the public reads, retaining in-frame beta chains. Rows matching on CDR3 protein sequence are summarized as one entry with the most common DNA and genes. None of the V and J calls come from the authors' own analysis; TCRdb made them. This sample comprises approximately 350,000 distinct CDR3 sequences, around 33% of them detected only once. The ten largest clonotypes hold over 10% of the sample.

Sequencing was done on a sample of blood. This receptor was identified in a girl under 18 with multiple sclerosis. Recombination linked TRBV19 to TRBJ2-7, and TRBD2 aligns with 7 junction nucleotides. The CDR3 in this case is CASSIAGGSPYEQYF. The sequence in DNA is TGTGCCAGTAGTATAGCGGGGGGTTCCCCCTACGAGCAGTACTTC.